This T cell receptor (beta chain) was identified in a study of shared clonotypes between healthy human individuals. The CDR3 is 16 residues long. J gave up 0 bases and V 1 base, and 4 bases lay outside the gene matches. Germline V CDR1 and CDR2: SQVTM, ANQGSEA. On this clone itself: The antigen remains undetermined.

Some clones are missing from TCRdb's copy, which holds only in-frame ones; the method was immunoSEQ multiplex PCR. The sample shows 300,000 to 400,000 clones, about 74% of them seen only once. General observations from the study: Across subsets, estimated richness was generally greater for naive than for memory populations. An effect of sequencing depth on clonotype sharing among donors was expected.

The receptor was derived from a man aged 25 to 45 in good health. The V call is TRBV29-1, the J call TRBJ2-7; 12 nucleotides line up with TRBD2. Sequences were obtained from memory CD4+ T cells sorted from blood. Subset defined: CD45RA-negative fraction. The CDR3: CSVEASGRANSYEQYF. The CDR3 nucleotides are TGCAGCGTTGAAGCTAGCGGGAGGGCAAACTCCTACGAGCAGTACTTC.